This T cell receptor (beta chain) stems from a study of T cell repertoires in cytomegalovirus infection. Across the study: In public TCR beta signatures, there were indications of both CMV infection and matching HLA type.

Worth noting for this clonotype: No antigen is known for it.

Each CDR3 protein is one row after TCRdb ran MiXCR on the reads. The sample consists of about 490,000 distinct CDR3 sequences, roughly 12% of them appearing once. Study-wide results and caveats: Dominating the ex vivo response were HLA-C-restricted CMV-specific TCR beta clonotypes. There were carriers of CMV plus the relevant HLA, and cumulative public TCR beta family frequency identified them.

CDR3 length: 16 residues. J lost 6 bases, V lost 7 bases, and 12 bases had no gene match. Germline assignment: CDR1 LNHDA and CDR2 SQIVND (reference sequence). Sample: PBMCs. The receptor was derived from a human donor in good health (CMV status not recorded). Some clones in this sample may be carry-over from other donors' samples. The chain is built from TRBV19 and TRBJ2-2, with TRBD1 matching 9 bases. The CDR3 here is CASTGPGQGNAGELFF. The CDR3 nucleotides are TGTGCCAGTACCGGCCCGGGACAGGGAAACGCCGGGGAGCTGTTTTTT.